The rows below give T cell receptor beta chains drawn from one sample of a study of spatial heterogeneity in lung cancer. From the 5' RACE reads, TCRdb called clonotypes with MiXCR, one entry per CDR3 protein. Of some 120,000 distinct CDR3 sequences in the sample, 9% to 15% were seen once. Sequences were derived from PBMCs, sampled at follow-up. The receptors here all came from a male donor with early-stage non-small cell lung cancer. Each CDR3 is given with its conserved first and last residue. D genes are given only for firm matches. Rows may omit the clone size; those that give it use once, few, many or a size class.

TRBV3-1	TRBJ1-1	many	.	CASSQDLGFEAFF	TGTGCCAGCAGCCAAGATCTGGGATTCGAAGCTTTCTTT
TRBV24-1	TRBJ1-5	.	.	CATSASSGNQPQHF	TGTGCCACCAGTGCATCCAGTGGCAATCAGCCCCAGCATTTT
TRBV7-2	TRBJ2-1	.	TRBD1	CASSDTGGTYNEQFF	TGTGCCAGCAGCGACACAGGGGGCACCTACAATGAGCAGTTCTTC
TRBV4-1	TRBJ2-3	.	.	CASSQDRGRATDTQYF	TGCGCCAGCAGCCAAGATCGGGGCCGGGCCACAGATACGCAGTATTTT
TRBV7-9	TRBJ2-7	few	TRBD1	CASSLAGQGPSYEQYF	TGTGCCAGCAGCTTAGCTGGACAGGGGCCATCCTACGAGCAGTACTTC
TRBV2	TRBJ2-7	few	.	CASNAETYEQYF	TGTGCCAGCAATGCGGAAACCTACGAGCAGTACTTC
TRBV20-1	TRBJ2-7	many	.	CSASIAVTPYEQYF	TGCAGTGCTAGTATCGCAGTTACGCCCTACGAGCAGTACTTC
TRBV12-3/TRBV12-4	TRBJ2-2	few	TRBD1	CASSLKGAAGELFF	TGTGCCAGCAGTTTGAAGGGGGCGGCCGGGGAGCTGTTTTTT
TRBV3-1	TRBJ2-7	few	TRBD2	CASSQEATAGANTYEQYF	TGTGCCAGCAGCCAAGAGGCCACAGCGGGGGCCAACACCTACGAGCAGTACTTC
TRBV6-1	TRBJ1-6	few	.	CASSEPWTGSPLHF	TGTGCCAGCAGTGAACCTTGGACGGGGTCACCCCTCCACTTT
TRBV2	TRBJ1-1	many	.	CASRGTEAFF	TGTGCCAGCAGGGGCACTGAAGCTTTCTTT
TRBV5-1	TRBJ2-2	.	TRBD1	CASSLGGQGNAGELFF	TGCGCCAGCAGCTTGGGTGGACAGGGGAACGCCGGGGAGCTGTTTTTT
TRBV9	TRBJ1-5	medium-sized	.	CASSVTARASNQPQHF	TGTGCCAGCAGCGTAACTGCCAGGGCTAGCAATCAGCCCCAGCATTTT
TRBV5-4	TRBJ2-2	once	.	CASSPAGGTTGELFF	TGTGCCAGCAGCCCCGCGGGCGGTACCACCGGGGAGCTGTTTTTT
TRBV5-1	TRBJ1-3	.	.	CASSPSIPSGNTIYF	TGCGCCAGCAGCCCGTCGATCCCCTCTGGAAACACCATATATTTT
TRBV7-8	TRBJ2-1	.	TRBD2	CASSLVPGLDYEQFF	TGTGCCAGCAGCTTAGTCCCGGGACTAGACTATGAGCAGTTCTTC
TRBV2	TRBJ2-1	.	.	CASSDGPLREQFF	TGTGCCAGCAGTGATGGACCGTTGCGTGAGCAGTTCTTC
TRBV29-1	TRBJ1-3	many	TRBD1	CSVVVGTGGFGNTIYF	TGCAGCGTTGTTGTTGGGACAGGGGGCTTCGGAAACACCATATATTTT
TRBV11-3	TRBJ2-5	.	.	CASSLAHPASWIQETQYF	TGTGCCAGCAGCTTAGCTCACCCGGCGAGTTGGATCCAAGAGACCCAGTACTTC